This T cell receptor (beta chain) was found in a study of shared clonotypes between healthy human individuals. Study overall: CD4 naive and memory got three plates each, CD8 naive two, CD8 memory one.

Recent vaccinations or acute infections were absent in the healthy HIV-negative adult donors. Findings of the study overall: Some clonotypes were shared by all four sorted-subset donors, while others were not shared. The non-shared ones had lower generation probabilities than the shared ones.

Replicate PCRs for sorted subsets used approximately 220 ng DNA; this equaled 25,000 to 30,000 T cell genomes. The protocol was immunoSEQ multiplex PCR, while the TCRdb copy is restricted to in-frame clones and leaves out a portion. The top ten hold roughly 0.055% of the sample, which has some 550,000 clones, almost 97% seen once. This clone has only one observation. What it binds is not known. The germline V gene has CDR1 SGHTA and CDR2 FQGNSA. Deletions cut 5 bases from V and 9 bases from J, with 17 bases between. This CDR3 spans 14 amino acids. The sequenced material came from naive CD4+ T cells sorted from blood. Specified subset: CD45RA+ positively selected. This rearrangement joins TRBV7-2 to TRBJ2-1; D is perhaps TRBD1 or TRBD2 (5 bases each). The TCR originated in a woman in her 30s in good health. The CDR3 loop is CASSPIEGRAEQFF. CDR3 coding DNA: TGTGCCAGCAGCCCAATTGAGGGACGGGCTGAGCAGTTCTTC.